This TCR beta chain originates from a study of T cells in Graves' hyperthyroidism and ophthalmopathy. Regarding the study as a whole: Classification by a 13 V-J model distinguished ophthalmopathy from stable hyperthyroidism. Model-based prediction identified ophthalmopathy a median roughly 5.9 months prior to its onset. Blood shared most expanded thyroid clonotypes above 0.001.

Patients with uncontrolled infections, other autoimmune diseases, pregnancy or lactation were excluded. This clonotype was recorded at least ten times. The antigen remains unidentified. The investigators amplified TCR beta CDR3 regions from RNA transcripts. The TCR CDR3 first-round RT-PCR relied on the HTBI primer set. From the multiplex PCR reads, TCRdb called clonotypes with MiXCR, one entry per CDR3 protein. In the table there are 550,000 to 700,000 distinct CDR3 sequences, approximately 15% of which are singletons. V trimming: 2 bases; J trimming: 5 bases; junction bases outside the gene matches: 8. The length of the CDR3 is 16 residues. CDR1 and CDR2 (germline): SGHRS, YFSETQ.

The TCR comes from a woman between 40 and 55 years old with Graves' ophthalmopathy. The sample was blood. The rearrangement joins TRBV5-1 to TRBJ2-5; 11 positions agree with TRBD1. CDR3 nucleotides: TGCGCCAGCAGCTTTATACCGGGACAGGGGGATGAGACCCAGTACTTC. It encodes CASSFIPGQGDETQYF.